Listed below are T cell receptor beta chains from one sample, sequenced in a study of blood T cell repertoires in COVID-19. The method was immunoSEQ multiplex PCR; TCRdb's version includes in-frame clones alone and lacks a portion of them. The sample yields 150,000 to 200,000 clones, roughly 84% seen once. The sample was PBMCs or T cells enriched from blood (not recorded which). The source of these receptors is a woman aged 25 to 39 who had been exposed to COVID-19. CDR3s include the opening cysteine and the closing phenylalanine or tryptophan. D genes are given only for firm matches. Size is stated for part of the rows, as once, few or many counts, or as a class when the clone is expanded.

D	size	V	J	CDR3	DNA
TRBD1	NA	TRBV5-5	TRBJ1-4	CASSKSAGTGGEKLFF	TGTGCCAGCAGCAAAAGTGCCGGGACAGGGGGCGAAAAACTGTTTTTT
NA	NA	TRBV19	TRBJ1-3	CASMAGRWGSYSGNTIYF	TGTGCCAGTATGGCCGGAAGATGGGGCAGTTACTCTGGAAACACCATATATTTT
NA	NA	TRBV19	TRBJ2-7	CASSEQEGSYEQYF	TGTGCCAGTAGTGAACAGGAGGGCTCCTACGAGCAGTACTTC
NA	NA	TRBV7-2	TRBJ2-2	CASSAGAGRQSTGELFF	TGTGCCAGCAGCGCAGGAGCCGGGAGACAGTCCACCGGGGAGCTGTTTTTT
NA	NA	TRBV4-3	TRBJ1-1	CASSRYPTGNTEAFF	TGCGCCAGCAGCCGATACCCTACGGGTAACACTGAAGCTTTCTTT
TRBD1	NA	TRBV19	TRBJ1-1	CASSGRTGVTEAFF	TGTGCCAGTAGTGGACGGACAGGGGTCACTGAAGCTTTCTTT
TRBD2	NA	TRBV2	TRBJ2-3	CASSENSGGADTQYF	TGTGCCAGCAGTGAAAACAGCGGGGGGGCAGATACGCAGTATTTT
NA	NA	TRBV19	TRBJ2-7	CASSIGPQQGAEQYF	TGTGCCAGTAGTATAGGCCCCCAACAGGGCGCCGAGCAGTACTTC
NA	NA	TRBV27	TRBJ1-1	CASSLSGSNTEAFF	TGTGCCAGCAGTTTGTCAGGGTCGAACACTGAAGCTTTCTTT
NA	NA	TRBV15	TRBJ1-4	CATSRGRGREKLFF	TGTGCCACCAGCAGAGGGAGAGGGCGTGAAAAACTGTTTTTT
NA	NA	TRBV11-2	TRBJ1-1	CASSLDRVLAQGTEAFF	NA
TRBD1	NA	TRBV5-8	TRBJ1-2	CASSPGDSRSSYGYTF	TGTGCCAGCAGCCCCGGGGACAGTCGGAGTTCCTATGGCTACACCTTC
NA	NA	TRBV9	TRBJ2-3	CVSSVGGGEDTQYF	TGTGTCAGCAGCGTAGGCGGGGGCGAAGATACGCAGTATTTT
TRBD2	once	TRBV5-1	TRBJ2-7	CASSLGAGGTYEQYF	TGCGCCAGCAGCTTGGGAGCGGGGGGAACCTACGAGCAGTACTTC
NA	NA	TRBV7-2	TRBJ1-5	CASSRLTASGQPQHF	TGTGCCAGCAGCCGCCTGACAGCCTCAGGGCAGCCCCAGCATTTT
NA	NA	TRBV3-1/TRBV3-2	TRBJ2-7	CASSHAGIGGPSGEQYF	TGTGCCAGCAGCCACGCTGGGATCGGAGGGCCATCCGGGGAGCAGTACTTC
NA	NA	TRBV7-9	TRBJ2-7	CASSFGLEGEQYF	TGTGCCAGCAGCTTCGGACTGGAAGGGGAGCAGTACTTC
TRBD1	few	TRBV6-5	TRBJ2-2	CACRTGDHTGELFF	TGTGCCTGCCGGACAGGGGACCACACCGGGGAGCTGTTTTTT
NA	NA	TRBV3-1/TRBV3-2	TRBJ1-6	CASSQAKNSPLHF	TGTGCCAGCAGCCAAGCCAAAAATTCACCCCTCCACTTT
NA	NA	TRBV7-2	TRBJ1-2	CASSFDRNGYTF	TGTGCCAGCAGCTTCGACAGGAATGGCTACACCTTC
NA	NA	TRBV7-2	TRBJ2-7	CASSPWDTYYEQYF	TGTGCCAGCAGCCCCTGGGACACCTACTACGAGCAGTACTTC
TRBD2	NA	TRBV9	TRBJ2-5	CASSVASSGGGQTQYF	TGTGCCAGCAGCGTAGCGAGTAGCGGGGGGGGCCAGACCCAGTACTTC
TRBD2	NA	TRBV9	TRBJ2-1	CASSFPTSGGVNEQFF	TGTGCCAGCAGCTTCCCTACTAGCGGGGGGGTCAATGAGCAGTTCTTC
TRBD2	once	TRBV11-2	TRBJ2-3	CASSLNQRGTYPSTDTQYF	TGTGCCAGCAGCTTAAATCAGCGGGGGACCTACCCTAGCACAGATACGCAGTATTTT
TRBD1	NA	TRBV2	TRBJ1-4	CASSEALQGAGEKLFF	TGTGCCAGCAGTGAAGCGCTTCAGGGGGCAGGGGAAAAACTGTTTTTT
TRBD1	once	TRBV5-4	TRBJ2-3	CASLDRAADTQYF	TGTGCCAGCCTTGACAGGGCTGCAGATACGCAGTATTTT
TRBD1	NA	TRBV29-1	TRBJ2-3	CSVEDPPGGPSTDTQYF	TGCAGCGTTGAAGATCCCCCAGGGGGTCCTAGCACAGATACGCAGTATTTT
NA	once	TRBV29-1	TRBJ1-2	CSGDPDSSNYGYTF	TGCAGCGGAGACCCGGACAGTTCTAACTATGGCTACACCTTC
NA	NA	TRBV27	TRBJ2-7	CASRAGGGQYF	TGTGCCAGCAGAGCCGGAGGAGGGCAGTACTTC
NA	NA	TRBV29-1	TRBJ2-6	CSAQGSGANVLTF	TGCAGCGCCCAGGGGTCCGGGGCCAACGTCCTGACTTTC
TRBD1	few	TRBV5-1	TRBJ1-1	CASSPGPGQPNAWNTEAFF	TGCGCCAGCAGCCCGGGCCCGGGACAGCCAAATGCATGGAACACTGAAGCTTTCTTT
NA	NA	TRBV7-9	TRBJ1-2	CASSPGSGPYGYTF	TGTGCCAGCAGCCCAGGATCTGGTCCCTATGGCTACACCTTC
NA	NA	TRBV9	TRBJ1-2	CASSAGGQNTF	TGTGCCAGCAGCGCCGGAGGTCAAAACACCTTC
TRBD2	few	TRBV18	TRBJ2-3	CASSPLASGGKDTQYF	TGTGCCAGCTCACCATTGGCTAGCGGGGGTAAGGATACGCAGTATTTT
TRBD1	NA	TRBV5-1	TRBJ1-1	CASGIAGGRTEAFF	TGCGCCAGCGGAATAGCAGGGGGCCGAACTGAAGCTTTCTTT
TRBD1	NA	TRBV5-1	TRBJ1-2	CASSLDPGQGWGYTF	TGCGCCAGCAGCCTGGACCCGGGACAGGGCTGGGGCTACACCTTC
NA	NA	TRBV28	TRBJ1-5	CASSMQLGQGFRPQHF	TGTGCCAGCAGTATGCAGCTGGGGCAGGGGTTCAGGCCCCAGCATTTT
NA	NA	TRBV30	TRBJ1-2	CAWRGPYGYTF	TGTGCCTGGAGGGGCCCCTATGGCTACACCTTC
TRBD2	NA	TRBV7-6	TRBJ2-7	CASSPAGGFSYEQYF	TGTGCCAGCAGCCCAGCGGGGGGGTTCTCCTACGAGCAGTACTTC
TRBD2	NA	TRBV29-1	TRBJ2-2	CSVKPRLAGVARVGGELFF	TGCAGCGTGAAACCCCGACTAGCGGGGGTCGCGAGGGTCGGCGGGGAGCTGTTTTTT
TRBD2	once	TRBV3-1/TRBV3-2	TRBJ2-6	CASRAGGANVLTF	TGTGCCAGCAGAGCGGGGGGGGCCAACGTCCTGACTTTC
TRBD2	NA	TRBV5-5	TRBJ2-7	CASSLIAGEGEQYF	TGTGCCAGCAGCCTCATAGCGGGGGAGGGGGAGCAGTACTTC
NA	NA	TRBV28	TRBJ1-4	CASSAPSGKTNEKLFF	TGTGCCAGCAGTGCCCCCTCCGGGAAAACTAATGAAAAACTGTTTTTT
TRBD1	NA	TRBV6-5	TRBJ1-6	CASIPTGGPGTSLHF	TGTGCCAGCATCCCGACAGGGGGCCCAGGCACGTCCCTCCACTTT